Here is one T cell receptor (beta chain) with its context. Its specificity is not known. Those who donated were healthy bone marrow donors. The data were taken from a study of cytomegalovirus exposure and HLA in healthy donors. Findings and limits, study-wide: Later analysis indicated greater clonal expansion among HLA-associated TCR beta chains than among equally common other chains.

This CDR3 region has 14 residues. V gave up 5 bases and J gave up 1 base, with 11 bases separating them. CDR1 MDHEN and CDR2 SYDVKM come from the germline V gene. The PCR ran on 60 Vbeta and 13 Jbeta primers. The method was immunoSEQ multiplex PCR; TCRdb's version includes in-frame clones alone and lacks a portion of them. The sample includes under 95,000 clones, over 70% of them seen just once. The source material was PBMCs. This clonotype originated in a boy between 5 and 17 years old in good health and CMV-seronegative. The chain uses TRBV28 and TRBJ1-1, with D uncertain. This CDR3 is CASSNIAWNTEAFF. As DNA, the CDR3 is TGTGCCAGCAGTAACATCGCATGGAACACTGAAGCTTTCTTT.